Included here is one T cell receptor beta chain sequence, with context. No antigen is known for it. Incorporated into the TCR beta cDNA libraries were unique molecular identifiers, which served to reduce PCR and sequencing biases. T cells numbering 1 to 10 million yielded 450,000 to 600,000 cDNA molecules. TCRdb independently ran MiXCR on the PCR reads; one entry per CDR3 protein. This sample has hundreds of thousands of distinct CDR3 sequences, with over 45% found just once. This entry belongs to a study of post-analysis software for immune sequencing data. Regarding the study as a whole: When patients were compared with controls, about five TRBV segments were more frequent, TRBV5-6, TRBV5-1 and TRBV20-1 among them.

Germline lookup yields CDR1 MDHEN and CDR2 SYDVKM. The CDR3 contains 14 residues. V was cut by 3 bases and J by 2 bases, with 9 bases left in between. This sequence was found in a girl aged 2-10 years with multiple sclerosis. The J gene is TRBJ2-3, the V gene TRBV28; the D gene is possibly TRBD2 (5 bases). Sequencing was carried out using blood. The CDR3, as DNA: TGTGCCAGCAGTTTTAGAGGGTTCACAGATACGCAGTATTTT. It codes for CASSFRGFTDTQYF.